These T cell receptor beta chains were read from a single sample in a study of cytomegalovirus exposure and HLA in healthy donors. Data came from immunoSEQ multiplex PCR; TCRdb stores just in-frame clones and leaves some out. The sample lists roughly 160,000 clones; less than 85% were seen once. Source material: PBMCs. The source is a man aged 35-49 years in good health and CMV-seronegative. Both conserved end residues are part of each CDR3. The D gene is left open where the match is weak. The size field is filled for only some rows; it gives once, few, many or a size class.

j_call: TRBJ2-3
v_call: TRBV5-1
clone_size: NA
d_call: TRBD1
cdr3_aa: CASSAQQGPTDTQYF
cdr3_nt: TGCGCCAGCAGCGCCCAACAGGGGCCCACAGATACGCAGTATTTT

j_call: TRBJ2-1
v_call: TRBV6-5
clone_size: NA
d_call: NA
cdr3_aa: CASAGVNNEQFF
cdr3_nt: TGTGCCAGCGCAGGGGTCAACAATGAGCAGTTCTTC

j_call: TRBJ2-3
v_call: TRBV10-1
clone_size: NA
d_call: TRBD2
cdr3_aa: CASSSGLAGPTDTQYF
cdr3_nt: TGCGCCAGCAGCTCGGGACTAGCGGGACCCACAGATACGCAGTATTTT

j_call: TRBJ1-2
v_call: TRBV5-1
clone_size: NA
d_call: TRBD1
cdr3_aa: CASSSSGTGGYTF
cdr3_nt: TGCGCCAGCAGCTCCTCCGGGACAGGTGGCTACACCTTC

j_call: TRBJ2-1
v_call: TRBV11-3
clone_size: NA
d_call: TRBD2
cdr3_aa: CASSSSSSGGADEQFF
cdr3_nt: TGTGCCAGCAGCTCCTCCTCTAGCGGGGGGGCGGATGAGCAGTTCTTC

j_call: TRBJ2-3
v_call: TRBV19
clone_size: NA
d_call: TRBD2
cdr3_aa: CASSITSGGANADTQYF
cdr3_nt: TGTGCCAGTAGTATAACTAGCGGGGGGGCAAACGCAGATACGCAGTATTTT

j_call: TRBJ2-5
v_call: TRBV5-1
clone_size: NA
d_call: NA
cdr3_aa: CASERGETQYF
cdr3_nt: TGCGCCAGCGAAAGGGGTGAGACCCAGTACTTC

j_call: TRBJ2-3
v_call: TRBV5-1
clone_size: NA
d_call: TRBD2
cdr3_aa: CASSLEGSSLAGGPSTQYF
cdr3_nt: TGCGCCAGCAGCTTGGAAGGGTCATCACTAGCGGGGGGGCCTAGTACGCAGTATTTT

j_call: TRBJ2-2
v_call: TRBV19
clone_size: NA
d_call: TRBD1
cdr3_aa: CASSSTPDRAVGTGELFF
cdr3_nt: TGTGCCAGTAGCAGCACCCCAGACAGGGCTGTAGGGACCGGGGAGCTGTTTTTT

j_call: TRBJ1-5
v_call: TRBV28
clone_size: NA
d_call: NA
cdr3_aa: CASRVADQPQHF
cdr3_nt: TGTGCCAGCCGTGTGGCGGATCAGCCCCAGCATTTT

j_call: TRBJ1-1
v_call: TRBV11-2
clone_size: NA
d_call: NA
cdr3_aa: CASSPDQGSSEAFF
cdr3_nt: TGTGCCAGCAGCCCCGACCAGGGTAGCTCTGAAGCTTTCTTT

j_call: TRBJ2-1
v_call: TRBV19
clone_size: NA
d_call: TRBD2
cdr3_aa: CASSIQTSGINEQFF
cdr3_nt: TGTGCCAGTAGTATCCAAACTAGCGGAATCAATGAGCAGTTCTTC

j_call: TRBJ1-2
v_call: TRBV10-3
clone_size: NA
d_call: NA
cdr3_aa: CAISDGTSNYGYTF
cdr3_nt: TGTGCCATCAGTGATGGGACAAGTAACTATGGCTACACCTTC

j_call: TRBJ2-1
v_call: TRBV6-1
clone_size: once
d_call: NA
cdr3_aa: CASSVSGVPGNEQFF
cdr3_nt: TGTGCCAGCAGTGTCTCAGGGGTCCCCGGCAATGAGCAGTTCTTC

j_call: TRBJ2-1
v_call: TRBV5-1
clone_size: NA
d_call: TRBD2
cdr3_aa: CASSLVASGGSEQFF
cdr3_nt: TGCGCCAGCAGCTTGGTAGCTAGCGGGGGGTCTGAGCAGTTCTTC

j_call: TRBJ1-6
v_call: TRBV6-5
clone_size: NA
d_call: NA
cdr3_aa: CASTIAAGNDSPLHF
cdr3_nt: TGTGCCAGCACCATCGCGGCAGGGAATGATTCACCCCTCCACTTT

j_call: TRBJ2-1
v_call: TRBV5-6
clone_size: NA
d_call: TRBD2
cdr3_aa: CASSTPRGVFNEQFF
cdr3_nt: TGTGCCAGCAGCACACCCCGGGGGGTTTTCAATGAGCAGTTCTTC

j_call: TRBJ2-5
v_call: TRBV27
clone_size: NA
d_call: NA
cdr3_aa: CASSLRGLTQETQYF
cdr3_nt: TGTGCCAGCAGTTTAAGAGGACTAACACAAGAGACCCAGTACTTC

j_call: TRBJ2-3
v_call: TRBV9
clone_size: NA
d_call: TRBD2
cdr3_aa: CASSVRLAGSTDTQYF
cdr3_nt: TGTGCCAGCAGCGTACGGCTAGCGGGGAGCACAGATACGCAGTATTTT

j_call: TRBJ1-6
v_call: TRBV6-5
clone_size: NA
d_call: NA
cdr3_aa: CASSRAGLINSPLHF
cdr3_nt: TGTGCCAGCAGTCGGGCGGGACTGATTAATTCACCCCTCCACTTT

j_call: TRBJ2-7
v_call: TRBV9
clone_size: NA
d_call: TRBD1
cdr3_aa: CASSGAPVGQGASYEQYF
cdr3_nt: TGTGCCAGCAGCGGAGCCCCTGTGGGACAGGGGGCATCCTACGAGCAGTACTTC

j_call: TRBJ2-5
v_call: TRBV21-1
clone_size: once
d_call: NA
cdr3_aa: CASSKVKGETQYF
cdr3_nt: TGTGCCAGCAGCAAAGTGAAGGGGGAGACCCAGTACTTC

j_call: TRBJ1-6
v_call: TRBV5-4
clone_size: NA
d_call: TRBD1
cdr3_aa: CASSLATGGASPLHF
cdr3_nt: TGTGCCAGCAGCTTGGCGACAGGGGGCGCTTCACCCCTCCACTTT

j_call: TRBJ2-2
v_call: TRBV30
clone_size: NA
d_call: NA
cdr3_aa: CAWSRQGRAGELFF
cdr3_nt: TGTGCCTGGAGTCGGCAGGGGAGGGCCGGGGAGCTGTTTTTT

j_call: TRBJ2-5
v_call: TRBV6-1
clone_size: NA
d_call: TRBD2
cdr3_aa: CAIKSGGSGETQYF
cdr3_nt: TGTGCCATTAAATCCGGGGGGTCGGGAGAGACCCAGTACTTC

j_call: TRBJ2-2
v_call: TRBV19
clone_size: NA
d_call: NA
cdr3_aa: CASRAQGNTGELFF
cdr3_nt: TGTGCCAGTAGGGCCCAGGGGAACACCGGGGAGCTGTTTTTT

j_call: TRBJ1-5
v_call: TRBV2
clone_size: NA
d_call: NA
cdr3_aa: CASSDYQAYNQPQHF
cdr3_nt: TGTGCCAGCAGTGATTATCAGGCATACAATCAGCCCCAGCATTTT

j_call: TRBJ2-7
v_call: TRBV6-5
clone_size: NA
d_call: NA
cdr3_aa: CASSGQIYDEQYF
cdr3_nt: TGTGCCAGCAGTGGACAGATCTACGACGAGCAGTACTTC

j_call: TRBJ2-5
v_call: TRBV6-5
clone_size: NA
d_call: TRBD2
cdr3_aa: CASRILSGVGETQYF
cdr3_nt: TGTGCCAGCAGGATACTTAGCGGGGTGGGGGAGACCCAGTACTTC

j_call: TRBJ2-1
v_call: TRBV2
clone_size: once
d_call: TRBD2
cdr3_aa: CASGGDNEQFF
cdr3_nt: TGTGCCAGCGGGGGGGACAATGAGCAGTTCTTC

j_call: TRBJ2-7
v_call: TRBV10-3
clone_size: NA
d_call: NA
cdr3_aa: CAISEGSSYEQYF
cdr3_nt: TGTGCCATCAGTGAGGGCAGTTCCTACGAGCAGTACTTC

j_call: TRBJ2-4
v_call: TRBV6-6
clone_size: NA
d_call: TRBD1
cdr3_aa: CASSLNTGENIQYF
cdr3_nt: TGTGCCAGCAGTCTTAATACAGGGGAAAACATTCAGTACTTC

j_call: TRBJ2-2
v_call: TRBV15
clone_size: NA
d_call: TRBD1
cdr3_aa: CATSAGQAGGELFF
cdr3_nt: TGTGCCACCAGCGCGGGACAGGCCGGCGGGGAGCTGTTTTTT